These T cell receptor beta chains were read from a single sample in a study of T cells in localized non-small cell lung cancer. Only in-frame clones appear in the TCRdb table, and some are missing; sequencing was by immunoSEQ multiplex PCR. This sample has roughly 17,000 clones; 80% to 90% occur once, and the top ten carry more than 3%. Material: peripheral blood, obtained before any cancer treatment. The receptors were sampled from a male donor older than 55 with stage II squamous cell lung carcinoma. Each CDR3 is given with its conserved first and last residue. The D gene is left open where the match is weak. A row's size may be missing; if present it is once, few, many or a size class.

>TRBV27|TRBJ1-1|-|-
CASSPLGNTEAFF
TGTGCCAGCAGTCCCCTCGGGAACACTGAAGCTTTCTTT
>TRBV18|TRBJ2-3|-|-
CASSPRSGQGGISTDTQYF
TGTGCCAGCTCACCAAGGTCGGGCCAAGGGGGAATTAGCACAGATACGCAGTATTTT
>TRBV18|TRBJ2-7|-|-
CASSPSGTYEQYF
TGTGCCAGCTCACCGTCAGGGACCTACGAGCAGTACTTC
>TRBV7-9|TRBJ2-2|-|-
CASSEGLGNTGELFF
TGTGCCAGCAGCGAGGGACTGGGGAACACCGGGGAGCTGTTTTTT
>TRBV6-6|TRBJ2-7|-|-
CASSYSAGLDEQYF
TGTGCCAGCAGTTACTCTGCAGGGCTAGACGAGCAGTACTTC
>TRBV19|TRBJ1-1|-|TRBD1
CASTDRGNTEAFF
TGTGCCAGTACCGACAGGGGCAACACTGAAGCTTTCTTT
>TRBV19|TRBJ2-2|once|TRBD1
CASSQTGTGGAGELFF
TGTGCCAGTAGCCAGACCGGGACAGGGGGGGCCGGGGAGCTGTTTTTT
>TRBV27|TRBJ2-7|-|TRBD1
CASSPGQGYEQYF
TGTGCCAGCAGCCCGGGACAGGGCTACGAGCAGTACTTC
>TRBV7-9|TRBJ1-1|-|TRBD1
CASSLGAGGHKAEAFF
TGTGCCAGCAGCTTAGGGGCAGGGGGTCATAAGGCTGAAGCTTTCTTT
>TRBV11-1|TRBJ1-1|-|TRBD1
CASSLVQGAFEAFF
TGTGCCAGCAGCTTAGTGCAGGGGGCGTTTGAAGCTTTCTTT
>TRBV5-6|TRBJ1-5|-|-
CASSPGYLGNQPQHF
TGTGCCAGCAGCCCAGGGTATCTGGGCAATCAGCCCCAGCATTTT
>TRBV15|TRBJ2-5|-|TRBD2
CATSRPLAAQETQYF
TGTGCCACCAGCAGACCGCTAGCGGCACAAGAGACCCAGTACTTC
>TRBV2|TRBJ1-1|-|TRBD1
CASSGDRVNTEAFF
TGTGCCAGCAGTGGGGACAGGGTGAACACTGAAGCTTTCTTT
>TRBV5-5|TRBJ2-7|-|TRBD2
CASSSIAGSYEQYF
TGTGCCAGCAGCTCTATAGCGGGTTCCTACGAGCAGTACTTC
>TRBV10-3|TRBJ2-7|-|-
CAISEQGAYEQYF
TGTGCCATCAGTGAACAGGGAGCCTACGAGCAGTACTTC
>TRBV11-2|TRBJ2-2|-|TRBD2
CASSLAALAGSGELFF
TGTGCCAGCAGCTTAGCGGCACTAGCGGGAAGCGGGGAGCTGTTTTTT
>TRBV30|TRBJ1-4|once|TRBD1
CAWTRQGGEKLFF
TGTGCCTGGACTCGACAGGGAGGGGAAAAACTGTTTTTT
>TRBV6-4|TRBJ1-1|-|-
CASSDLRGSEAFF
TGTGCCAGCAGTGACTTGAGGGGGTCTGAAGCTTTCTTT
>TRBV28|TRBJ1-2|-|-
CASAYSNYGYTF
TGTGCCAGCGCGTATTCTAACTATGGCTACACCTTC
>TRBV28|TRBJ2-7|once|-
CASSSSGLAYEQYF
TGTGCCAGCAGTTCCTCGGGCCTGGCCTACGAGCAGTACTTC
>TRBV19|TRBJ1-1|few|TRBD1
CASIPRDRSNTEAFF
TGTGCCAGTATCCCCCGGGACAGGTCGAACACTGAAGCTTTCTTT
>TRBV6-1|TRBJ2-5|once|TRBD2
CASSERPLAKETQYF
TGTGCCAGCAGTGAAAGGCCACTAGCGAAAGAGACCCAGTACTTC
>TRBV28|TRBJ2-3|-|-
CASSQRNTQYF
TGTGCCAGCAGCCAGCGGAATACGCAGTATTTT
>TRBV1|TRBJ2-5|-|-
CTSRSSGSIQETQYF
TGCACCAGCAGATCTAGCGGGAGTATCCAAGAGACCCAGTACTTC
>TRBV27|TRBJ1-2|-|TRBD1
CASSPVDRGYGYTF
TGTGCCAGCAGTCCGGTGGACAGGGGATATGGCTACACCTTC
>TRBV19|TRBJ2-2|-|TRBD1
CASSIPPGQRTSNTGELFF
TGTGCCAGTAGTATCCCTCCGGGACAGCGAACGTCGAACACCGGGGAGCTGTTTTTT
>TRBV9|TRBJ2-7|once|TRBD2
CASSVETSGIYEQYF
TGTGCCAGCAGCGTAGAGACTAGCGGGATCTACGAGCAGTACTTC
>TRBV6-6|TRBJ1-2|-|-
CATKRGGGYGYTF
TGTGCCACCAAACGGGGGGGCGGTTATGGCTACACCTTC
>TRBV4-2|TRBJ2-3|-|TRBD2
CASSQGTSGVSSTDTQYF
TGTGCCAGCAGCCAGGGGACTAGCGGGGTTTCTAGCACAGATACGCAGTATTTT
>TRBV6-1|TRBJ2-7|-|TRBD1
CASRGGQDRYYEQYF
TGTGCCAGCAGGGGTGGACAGGACCGATACTACGAGCAGTACTTC
>TRBV4-1|TRBJ2-1|-|TRBD2
CASSPTTSSPSSYNEQFF
TGCGCCAGCAGCCCTACGACTAGCTCTCCGAGCTCCTACAATGAGCAGTTCTTC
>TRBV10-2|TRBJ2-1|-|-
CASFDSPYNEQFF
TGCGCCAGCTTCGACAGTCCCTACAATGAGCAGTTCTTC
>TRBV28|TRBJ2-5|-|TRBD2
CASSLASGSGETQYF
TGTGCCAGCAGTTTAGCTAGCGGGAGTGGAGAGACCCAGTACTTC
>TRBV5-1|TRBJ1-3|-|-
CASSLERQSTIYF
TGCGCCAGCAGCTTGGAACGACAGAGCACCATATATTTT
>TRBV2|TRBJ1-2|-|TRBD1
CASSEMGQGAYGYTF
TGTGCCAGCAGTGAAATGGGACAGGGGGCCTATGGCTACACCTTC
>TRBV28|TRBJ1-3|-|-
CASRTGSGNTIYF
TGTGCCAGCAGAACAGGGTCTGGAAACACCATATATTTT
>TRBV5-1|TRBJ1-1|-|TRBD1
CASQEGSDRFEAFF
TGCGCCAGCCAAGAGGGTTCGGACAGGTTTGAAGCTTTCTTT
>TRBV30|TRBJ1-2|-|-
CAWSVNPLHGYTF
TGTGCCTGGAGTGTAAACCCTTTACACGGCTACACCTTC
>TRBV5-1|TRBJ2-5|-|-
CASSIQPTDSQETQYF
TGCGCCAGCAGCATCCAACCGACGGACAGCCAAGAGACCCAGTACTTC
>TRBV5-4|TRBJ2-1|-|TRBD2
CASSSENGRANNEQFF
TGTGCCAGCAGTTCCGAGAACGGGAGGGCGAACAATGAGCAGTTCTTC
>TRBV6-6|TRBJ1-4|medium-sized|-
CASRPAAYEKLFF
TGTGCCAGTCGGCCCGCGGCTTATGAAAAACTGTTTTTT
>TRBV18|TRBJ2-5|-|TRBD1
CASSPYTGGFQETQYF
TGTGCCAGCTCACCATATACAGGGGGCTTCCAAGAGACCCAGTACTTC
>TRBV5-6|TRBJ2-7|-|-
CASSFGLTHGEQYF
TGTGCCAGCAGCTTCGGTCTTACCCATGGCGAGCAGTACTTC
>TRBV2|TRBJ1-5|-|TRBD1
CASSERGPSNQPQHF
TGTGCCAGCAGTGAAAGGGGGCCCAGCAATCAGCCCCAGCATTTT
>TRBV2|TRBJ2-3|once|-
CASRDGLTSDTQYF
TGTGCCAGCAGAGACGGACTGACTTCAGATACGCAGTATTTT
>TRBV7-7|TRBJ2-7|-|TRBD2
CASSLVLAGAHEQYF
TGTGCCAGCAGCTTAGTCTTAGCGGGAGCCCACGAGCAGTACTTC
>TRBV5-1|TRBJ2-2|-|TRBD2
CASSWTGGRAGGELFF
TGCGCCAGCAGCTGGACAGGCGGGAGGGCCGGCGGGGAGCTGTTTTTT
>TRBV4-1|TRBJ2-3|once|TRBD2
CASSQHRLASGSDTQYF
TGCGCCAGCAGCCAACACCGGCTGGCTAGCGGGAGTGATACGCAGTATTTT
>TRBV9|TRBJ1-5|-|TRBD1
CASSVGTGGGNNQPQHF
TGTGCCAGCAGCGTAGGGACAGGGGGAGGTAACAATCAGCCCCAGCATTTT
>TRBV27|TRBJ1-5|-|-
CASSLFPKAPQHF
TGTGCCAGCAGTTTATTTCCCAAGGCGCCCCAGCATTTT
>TRBV6-1|TRBJ2-3|-|TRBD2
CASSEALAGGTQYF
TGTGCCAGCAGTGAAGCGCTGGCGGGAGGCACGCAGTATTTT
>TRBV11-2|TRBJ2-1|-|TRBD2
CASSSWGGLAGNNEQFF
TGTGCCAGCAGCTCCTGGGGGGGACTAGCGGGGAACAATGAGCAGTTCTTC
>TRBV19|TRBJ1-1|-|-
CASSTRTLEAFF
TGTGCCAGTAGCACTCGGACTCTTGAAGCTTTCTTT
>TRBV19|TRBJ2-5|few|-
CASSITLAQETQYF
TGTGCCAGTAGTATAACGCTAGCCCAAGAGACCCAGTACTTC
>TRBV18|TRBJ1-2|once|-
CASSPNGFNYGYTF
TGTGCCAGCTCACCAAACGGCTTCAACTATGGCTACACCTTC
>TRBV19|TRBJ2-3|-|TRBD1
CASSPPGQGGTDTQYF
TGTGCCAGTAGTCCTCCGGGACAGGGTGGCACAGATACGCAGTATTTT
>TRBV28|TRBJ2-7|-|-
CASSFRGSYEQYF
TGTGCCAGCAGTTTCCGGGGCTCCTACGAGCAGTACTTC
>TRBV28|TRBJ2-1|-|-
CASSLRITSYNEQFF
TGTGCCAGCAGTTTAAGGATAACCTCCTACAATGAGCAGTTCTTC
>TRBV28|TRBJ1-5|-|-
CASSDLREGDQPQHF
TGTGCCAGCTCTGACTTAAGGGAGGGTGATCAGCCCCAGCATTTT
>TRBV19|TRBJ1-2|-|-
CASSIDTGPNYGYTF
TGTGCCAGTAGTATAGATACAGGTCCTAACTATGGCTACACCTTC